The 17 T cell receptor beta chains in this list originate from one sample, sequenced in a study of blood T cell repertoires in COVID-19. Sequencing was performed with immunoSEQ multiplex PCR; in TCRdb, only in-frame clones are kept and a portion is missing. The sample records fewer than 130,000 clones, approximately 65% being singletons. What was sequenced was peripheral blood. These receptors were taken from a woman in her fifties or sixties with acute or convalescent COVID-19.

V usage is TRBV7-3 and J usage is TRBJ1-1; D is ambiguous. Trimming stripped 5 bases from V and 6 bases from J, with 22 bases between. This CDR3 has 16 amino acids. Germline assignment: CDR1 SGHTA and CDR2 FQGTGA. CDR3: CASSADPGPPRAEAFF. In nucleotides, the CDR3 is TGTGCCAGCAGCGCAGACCCGGGTCCCCCCCGCGCTGAAGCTTTCTTT.

Only a few counts were recorded for this clone. In DNA form, the CDR3 reads TGTGCCTGGAGTCAACAGCGGTTCACTGAAGCTTTCTTT. Protein product: CAWSQQRFTEAFF. The V gene is TRBV30, the J gene TRBJ1-1; no firm D call. CDR1 and CDR2 from the germline V gene are GTSNPN and SVGIG (reference sequence). CDR3 size: 13 residues. The V and J ends lost 2 bases and 4 bases respectively, with 11 bases between them.

V gene TRBV14 combines with J gene TRBJ2-2, with TRBD1 matching 7 bases. The CDR3 length is 17 residues. V lost 6 bases, J lost 0 bases, and 10 bases stayed unmatched. CDR1 and CDR2 (germline): SGHDN, FVKESK. Here the CDR3 reads CASSPLYRGSNTGELFF. CDR3 nucleotide sequence: TGTGCCAGCAGTCCACTCTACAGGGGCTCGAACACCGGGGAGCTGTTTTTT.

The V gene is TRBV24-1, the J gene TRBJ2-1; a weak D match, TRBD2 (5 bases). This CDR3 contains 13 residues. Germline V lookup: CDR1 KGHDR, CDR2 SFDVKD. V was trimmed by 4 bases and J by 10 bases, leaving 13 bases between them. CDR3 loop: CATSESAGQEQFF. The CDR3 DNA reads as TGTGCCACCAGTGAATCTGCGGGCCAGGAGCAGTTCTTC.

The genes are TRBV20-1 and TRBJ2-5; D is undetermined. The CDR3 contains 11 residues. V was cut by 6 bases and J by 5 bases, with 10 bases left in between. The germline gives CDR1 DFQATT, CDR2 SNEGSKA (reference sequence). The CDR3 protein is CSASDKETQYF. The CDR3 DNA reads TGCAGTGCCTCCGACAAGGAGACCCAGTACTTC.

V and J are TRBV7-8 and TRBJ2-3, with 11 bases matching TRBD2. With V trimmed by 2 bases and J by 7 bases, 5 bases remained unmatched. CDR3 length: 15 amino acids. CDR1 SGHVS and CDR2 FQNEAQ come from the germline V gene. The CDR3 reads CASSLTSGGGNTQYF. The DNA of the CDR3 is TGTGCCAGCAGCTTAACTAGCGGGGGTGGTAATACGCAGTATTTT.

Here the CDR3 reads CASTPHRGRGDEKLFF. As DNA, the CDR3 is TGTGCCAGTACCCCCCACCGAGGGAGGGGGGATGAAAAACTGTTTTTT. V is TRBV19 and J is TRBJ1-4; tentative D call: TRBD1 (6 bases). The CDR3 runs 16 residues. Between the trimmed V and J ends, which lost 7 bases and 6 bases, there was a span of 21 bases. The germline gives CDR1 LNHDA, CDR2 SQIVND (reference sequence).

V and J are TRBV18 and TRBJ2-7, with D perhaps TRBD2 (5 bases). The CDR3 has 14 residues. CDR1 and CDR2 (germline): KGHSH, LQKENI. Trimming pared 8 bases from V and 2 bases from J, leaving 16 bases between. CDR3 in DNA: TGTGCCAGCACTCGAGGACTGGACGCCTACGAGCAGTACTTC. Its protein is CASTRGLDAYEQYF.

V and J are TRBV19 and TRBJ2-2; TRBD1 matches at 8 bases. CDR3 size: 16 residues. The V gene end was trimmed by 4 bases and the J gene end by 5 bases; junction bases not matched to a gene: 9. From germline, CDR1 is LNHDA and CDR2 SQIVND (reference sequence). CDR3 nucleotide sequence: TGTGCCAGTAGTAGACGACAGGGGCAGATGACCGGGGAGCTGTTTTTT. Its translation: CASSRRQGQMTGELFF.

The chain has TRBV27 and TRBJ2-7, with 12 bases lining up with TRBD2. The CDR3 contains 15 residues. Germline CDR1 MNHEY, CDR2 SMNVEV (reference sequence). The J segment lost 2 bases and the V segment lost 4 bases, leaving 3 bases of the junction unmatched. Here the CDR3 DNA reads TGTGCCAGCAGTTCAACTAGCGGGGGGACCTACGAGCAGTACTTC. It codes for CASSSTSGGTYEQYF.

This clone appeared a few times. The chain carries TRBV6-5 and TRBJ1-2; D not resolved. Between the trimmed V and J ends, which lost 2 bases and 5 bases, there was a span of 15 bases. The CDR3 sequence is 15 residues long. CDR1 and CDR2 from the germline V gene are MNHEY and SVGAGI. The CDR3 spells CASSYSWGGGYGYTF. CDR3 DNA: TGTGCCAGCAGTTACAGTTGGGGAGGCGGGTATGGCTACACCTTC.

The rearrangement uses TRBV29-1 and TRBJ1-6; D ambiguous. The V gene's germline CDR1 is SQVTM and CDR2 ANQGSEA. The CDR3 totals 10 residues. The CDR3 DNA follows: TGCAGGTGGGAGGACTCACCCCTCCACTTT. The encoded protein is CRWEDSPLHF.

A single count supports this clone. The gene calls are TRBV5-1 and TRBJ2-2, with TRBD2 as a possible D gene (6 bases). From germline, CDR1 is SGHRS and CDR2 YFSETQ. V shed 1 base and J shed 5 bases, with 9 bases lying between them. The CDR3 contains 14 residues. The CDR3 DNA sequence: TGCGCCAGCAGCTTGAACGGGGGTACCGGGGAGCTGTTTTTT. It yields the protein CASSLNGGTGELFF. The whole variable domain, remainder taken from reference TRBV5-1 and TRBJ2-2, is KAGVTQTPRYLIKTRGQQVTLSCSPISGHRSVSWYQQTPGQGLQFLFEYFSETQRNKGNFPGRFSGRQFSNSRSEMNVSTLELGDSALYLCASSLNGGTGELFFGEGSRLTVL.

The rearrangement links TRBV28 to TRBJ1-2; TRBD1 is a possible D gene (6 bases). The germline gives CDR1 MDHEN, CDR2 SYDVKM. The CDR3 length is 11 residues. The V gene lost 6 bases and the J gene lost 8 bases, with 10 bases spanning the gap. The CDR3 DNA reads as TGTGCCAGCAGAACAGGGCTCGGCTACACCTTC. It specifies CASRTGLGYTF.

This clone was detected once. The chain is built from TRBV28 and TRBJ2-3; a possible D gene is TRBD2 (6 bases). CDR1 and CDR2 (germline): MDHEN, SYDVKM. Trimming pared 3 bases from V and 0 bases from J, leaving 10 bases between. This CDR3 comprises 15 residues. This CDR3 reads CASSLRDLSTDTQYF. DNA for the CDR3: TGTGCCAGCAGTTTGCGGGACTTAAGCACAGATACGCAGTATTTT.

CDR3: CASSPVQGADYGYTF. DNA for the CDR3: TGTGCCAGCAGCCCTGTACAGGGGGCGGACTATGGCTACACCTTC. The genes are TRBV7-9 and TRBJ1-2, with 9 bases matching TRBD1. The CDR3 is made up of 15 amino acids. Germline loops: CDR1 SEHNR, CDR2 FQNEAQ (reference sequence). J lost 3 bases, V lost 5 bases, and 7 bases had no gene match.

The rearrangement joins TRBV19 to TRBJ1-6; no clear D. CDR3 length: 14 residues. V was pared by 8 bases and J by 0 bases, with 8 bases between. CDR1 is LNHDA and CDR2 is SQIVND in the germline V gene (reference sequence). CDR3 protein: CASSGSSYNSPLHF. DNA of the CDR3: TGTGCCAGTTCGGGGAGCTCCTATAATTCACCCCTCCACTTT.